This entry lists 27 T cell receptor beta chains sequenced from one sample in a study of shared clonotypes between healthy human individuals. Naive CD8 cells were CD45RO-negative, positively selected for CCR7, excluding terminally differentiated effector memory CD45RA+ cells. The data were produced by immunoSEQ multiplex PCR, yet TCRdb's version contains in-frame clones alone and is incomplete. This table has over 750,000 clones, 95% to 97% appearing once. Sequencing used naive CD8+ T cells sorted from blood. All receptors come from a young man in good health.

The rearrangement joins TRBV10-2 to TRBJ1-1; D possibly corresponds to TRBD1 (6 bases). The germline gives CDR1 WSHSY, CDR2 SAAADI. This CDR3 has 16 residues. The germline V and J ends were trimmed by 3 bases and 4 bases, with 18 bases remaining between them. This CDR3 is CASSEPGWGPSTEAFF. The CDR3 DNA reads TGCGCCAGCAGTGAACCTGGTTGGGGGCCGAGCACTGAAGCTTTCTTT.

The chain is built from TRBV27 and TRBJ2-1; TRBD2 agrees at 10 bases. CDR3 length: 15 residues. Germline V gives CDR1 MNHEY, CDR2 SMNVEV (reference sequence). The trim removed 5 bases at V and 4 bases at J, leaving 5 bases unmatched. DNA of the CDR3: TGTGCCAGCAGTCACGGACTAGCGGAGTACAATGAGCAGTTCTTC. Translating gives CASSHGLAEYNEQFF.

The chain is built from TRBV27 and TRBJ2-2, with TRBD1 as a possible D gene (5 bases). CDR1 and CDR2 from the germline V gene are MNHEY and SMNVEV (reference sequence). V was clipped by 5 bases and J by 1 base, with 14 bases between them. The CDR3 has 16 amino acids. CDR3 sequence: CASSLLRQKNTGELFF. CDR3 nucleotides: TGTGCCAGCAGTCTACTCCGACAGAAGAACACCGGGGAGCTGTTTTTT.

The chain has TRBV10-2 and TRBJ1-5, with a possible D match to TRBD1 (5 bases). Between the trimmed V and J ends, which lost 5 bases and 4 bases, there was a span of 6 bases. Looked up from germline, CDR1 is WSHSY and CDR2 is SAAADI. The CDR3 is 12 amino acids. CDR3 nucleotide sequence: TGCGCCAGCAGTCAGGGAAATCAGCCCCAGCATTTT. This sequence encodes CASSQGNQPQHF.

The chain joins TRBV28 to TRBJ1-5; D ambiguous. The V gene's germline CDR1 is MDHEN and CDR2 SYDVKM. Trimming took off 6 bases at V and 0 bases at J, with 15 bases between the two ends. CDR3 length: 16 amino acids. The CDR3 spells CASRPGPQLSNQPQHF. The DNA for the CDR3 is TGTGCCAGCAGACCCGGGCCGCAGCTTAGCAATCAGCCCCAGCATTTT.

The chain carries TRBV5-1 and TRBJ2-7; 9 nucleotides align to TRBD1. The CDR3 totals 14 residues. The V and J ends lost 4 bases and 3 bases, in that order; junction bases with no gene match: 5. CDR1 is SGHRS, CDR2 YFSETQ, per germline. Here the CDR3 DNA reads TGCGCCAGCAGCATCGGACAGGGGAGCTACGAGCAGTACTTC. Protein sequence: CASSIGQGSYEQYF.

The chain couples TRBV5-5 to TRBJ2-1; 12 nucleotides align to TRBD1. The germline gives CDR1 SGHKS, CDR2 YYEKEE (reference sequence). V gave up 5 bases and J gave up 1 base; unmatched junction bases: 16. This CDR3 region has 20 residues. In DNA, the CDR3 is TGTGCCAGCAGGCCCGGGACAGGGGGCATCGTTCGGGGATCCTACAATGAGCAGTTCTTC. It specifies CASRPGTGGIVRGSYNEQFF.

This chain links TRBV5-4 with TRBJ2-3, with 7 bases matching TRBD1. Germline trimming cut 1 base from V and 5 bases from J; bases unmatched to any gene: 7. Germline lookup yields CDR1 SGHNT and CDR2 YYREEE (reference sequence). This CDR3 contains 15 residues. The CDR3 bases are TGTGCCAGCAGCTTGATGGCAGGGGGTGAAGATACGCAGTATTTT. Protein: CASSLMAGGEDTQYF.

The chain uses TRBV18 and TRBJ2-3, with 8 bases identical to TRBD2. The length of the CDR3 is 13 residues. Per the germline V gene, CDR1 is KGHSH and CDR2 is LQKENI. V gave up 5 bases and J gave up 8 bases; unmatched junction bases: 6. CDR3 amino acids: CASSGLAQGTQYF. In DNA form, the CDR3 reads TGTGCCAGCTCAGGACTAGCCCAGGGTACGCAGTATTTT.

The chain carries TRBV29-1 and TRBJ1-2; D may be TRBD1 (6 bases). The CDR3 length is 15 residues. Germline-derived CDR1 and CDR2 are SQVTM and ANQGSEA. V was trimmed by 3 bases and J by 0 bases, leaving 14 bases between them. CDR3: CSVDSQGTTNYGYTF. DNA of the CDR3: TGCAGCGTTGACTCCCAGGGGACTACTAACTATGGCTACACCTTC.

A word on this clone: The same CDR3 arises from other DNA sequences in this sample as well. The CDR3 reads CASSHSSYEQYF. CDR3 nucleotides: TGCGCCAGCAGTCACTCCTCCTACGAGCAGTACTTC. The rearrangement uses TRBV5-1 and TRBJ2-7; no reliable D call. V lost 5 bases and J 0 bases, leaving 6 bases between the germline ends. Germline CDR1 SGHRS, CDR2 YFSETQ. The CDR3 length is 12 residues.

J is TRBJ2-2 and V is TRBV4-1; D remains ambiguous. Trimming cost V 1 base and J 6 bases, with 6 bases left between them. From germline, CDR1 is MGHRA and CDR2 YSYEKL. CDR3 length: 13 amino acids. In DNA form, the CDR3 reads TGCGCCAGCAGCCAAGGCGATGCCGGGGAGCTGTTTTTT. It encodes CASSQGDAGELFF.

The chain uses TRBV6-1 and TRBJ2-7; D not resolved. V shed 4 bases and J shed 2 bases, with 12 bases lying between them. Germline V gene sequence: CDR1 MNHNS, CDR2 SASEGT. The CDR3 sequence is 14 residues long. CDR3 amino acids: CASSGRLLPYEQYF. The CDR3 nucleotides are TGTGCCAGCAGTGGGCGACTGCTCCCCTACGAGCAGTACTTC.

V usage is TRBV7-3 and J usage is TRBJ2-3; D gene unclear. Germline V gives CDR1 SGHTA, CDR2 FQGTGA. This CDR3 is built from 12 residues. V lost 5 bases and J 5 bases, leaving 8 bases between the germline ends. CDR3 nucleotides: TGTGCCAGCAGCGAAAGACTAGATACGCAGTATTTT. This gives the protein CASSERLDTQYF.

The V call is TRBV11-2, the J call TRBJ2-1; TRBD2 aligns across 10 bases. CDR1 is SGHAT, CDR2 FQNNGV, per germline. The CDR3 covers 15 residues. V shed 1 base, J shed 7 bases, and the junction held 4 bases outside the gene matches. The CDR3 sequence: CASSLGSGRLNEQFF. The CDR3 DNA reads TGTGCCAGCAGCTTAGGTAGCGGGAGGTTGAATGAGCAGTTCTTC.

The chain recombines TRBV9 with TRBJ2-5; 8 bases map to TRBD2. CDR3 length equals 16 residues. V was clipped by 0 bases and J by 3 bases; unmatched bases: 7. Germline CDR1 reads SGDLS; CDR2 reads YYNGEE. CDR3 residues: CASSVGAGGSKETQYF. In DNA form, the CDR3 reads TGTGCCAGCAGCGTAGGGGCGGGAGGATCGAAAGAGACCCAGTACTTC.

The V call is TRBV7-6, the J call TRBJ2-7; 8 nucleotides agree with TRBD2. Per germline, CDR1 SGHVS and CDR2 FNYEAQ. The CDR3 consists of 15 residues. V was clipped by 2 bases and J by 2 bases; unmatched bases: 5. In DNA, the CDR3 is TGTGCCAGCAGCTTACGTCCGGGAGGGCCCTACGAGCAGTACTTC. Amino acid sequence: CASSLRPGGPYEQYF.

A few counts support this clone. The CDR3 sequence: CASSFLDGQPQHF. The CDR3 nucleotides read TGTGCCAGCAGCTTCCTGGATGGTCAGCCCCAGCATTTT. The chain links TRBV7-6 to TRBJ1-5; D gene unclear. The CDR3 covers 13 residues. The V end lost 3 bases, the J end lost 6 bases, and 9 bases lay between the germline ends. From germline, CDR1 is SGHVS and CDR2 FNYEAQ.

This clone was recorded once. This sequence joins TRBV18 and TRBJ2-7, with D tentatively TRBD1 or TRBD2 (5 bases each). The germline CDR1 and CDR2 sequences are KGHSH and LQKENI. The CDR3 covers 15 residues. V shed 3 bases and J shed 0 bases, with 12 bases lying between them. The CDR3 is CASSPRASTSYEQYF. The CDR3 nucleotides are TGTGCCAGCTCACCCAGGGCTAGCACCTCCTACGAGCAGTACTTC.

DNA for the CDR3: TGCGCCAGCAGCTTGGAAGGGACAGGGACCTACGAGCAGTACTTC. Residues: CASSLEGTGTYEQYF. The J gene is TRBJ2-7, the V gene TRBV5-1; 9 bases are shared with TRBD1. V lost 0 bases, J lost 2 bases, and 3 bases stayed unmatched. Germline V gene sequence: CDR1 SGHRS, CDR2 YFSETQ. The CDR3 runs 15 residues.

The V call is TRBV7-9, the J call TRBJ2-1, with D uncertain. This CDR3 contains 15 residues. Germline lookup yields CDR1 SEHNR and CDR2 FQNEAQ (reference sequence). The V end was cut by 1 base, the J end by 9 bases, with 16 bases between. The CDR3 DNA follows: TGTGCCAGCAGCTTAGACTTTCCCGTTAGGAGTGAGCAGTTCTTC. The encoded protein is CASSLDFPVRSEQFF.

This chain connects TRBV7-9 to TRBJ2-5; D not resolved. Trimming left V 3 bases short and J 2 bases short, with 7 bases between. The CDR3 spans 13 residues. CDR1 is SEHNR and CDR2 is FQNEAQ in the germline V gene (reference sequence). For the CDR3, the DNA is TGTGCCAGCAGCTTTACCCTACAAGAGACCCAGTACTTC. It encodes CASSFTLQETQYF. Together with reference TRBV7-9 and TRBJ2-5, the CDR3 gives the full variable domain: DTGVSQNPRHKITKRGQNVTFRCDPISEHNRLYWYRQTLGQGPEFLTYFQNEAQLEKSRLLSDRFSAERPKGSFSTLEIQRTEQGDSAMYLCASSFTLQETQYFGPGTRLLVL.

The J gene is TRBJ2-2, the V gene TRBV7-6, with D possibly matching TRBD1 (5 bases). Trimming pared 5 bases from V and 13 bases from J, leaving 20 bases between. This CDR3 region has 14 residues. Germline CDR1 SGHVS, CDR2 FNYEAQ. The CDR3 loop is CASSPRAGQIVLFF. For the CDR3, the DNA is TGTGCCAGCAGCCCGCGAGCCGGACAAATTGTGCTGTTTTTT.

The chain uses TRBV28 and TRBJ1-2; 7 bases agree with TRBD1. The J segment lost 4 bases and the V segment lost 7 bases, leaving 15 bases of the junction unmatched. In germline, CDR1 is MDHEN, CDR2 SYDVKM. The CDR3 runs 16 residues. The CDR3 DNA reads as TGTGCCAGCAACAACCCGCCACAGGGGCCGGGCTATGGCTACACCTTC. It specifies CASNNPPQGPGYGYTF.

The count of this clone is one. The rearrangement joins TRBV2 to TRBJ1-2; no clear D gene. Trimming left V 6 bases short and J 4 bases short, with 12 bases between. The CDR3 loop spans 13 amino acids. CDR1 is SNHLY, CDR2 FYNNEI, per germline. The CDR3 loop reads CASSGRPSYGYTF. Written as DNA, the CDR3 is TGTGCCAGCAGCGGACGTCCCAGCTATGGCTACACCTTC.

The chain recombines TRBV7-9 with TRBJ2-1; no firm D call. Deletions cut 2 bases from V and 9 bases from J, with 11 bases between. The CDR3 runs 13 residues. From germline, CDR1 is SEHNR and CDR2 FQNEAQ (reference sequence). The CDR3 spells CASSLPVAPEQFF. The DNA for the CDR3 is TGTGCCAGCAGCTTACCCGTAGCCCCTGAGCAGTTCTTC.

The genes are TRBV15 and TRBJ1-2; 7 positions agree with TRBD1. With V trimmed by 8 bases and J by 6 bases, 12 bases remained unmatched. The CDR3 has 14 residues. Germline CDR1 is LNHNV and CDR2 is YYDKDF (reference sequence). CDR3 sequence (DNA): TGTGCCACCCACCCGTCGGACAGGACGGATGGCTACACCTTC. Encoded protein: CATHPSDRTDGYTF. The full variable domain, with the rest looked up from reference TRBV15 and TRBJ1-2, is DAMVIQNPRYQVTQFGKPVTLSCSQTLNHNVMYWYQQKSSQAPKLLFHYYDKDFNNEADTPDNFQSRRPNTSFCFLDIRSPGLGDTAMYLCATHPSDRTDGYTFGSGTRLTVV.